This is a list of T cell receptor beta chains from one sample in a study of cytomegalovirus exposure and HLA in healthy donors. Sequencing used immunoSEQ multiplex PCR; TCRdb keeps in-frame clones, though not all of them. The table records 65,000 to 95,000 clones, approximately 80% of them present only once. The sample consisted of PBMCs. The receptors here all came from a man aged 50-60 years in good health and CMV-seronegative. Each CDR3 is given with its conserved first and last residue. Each record gives: J gene, clone size, D gene, V gene, CDR3 protein, CDR3 DNA. The D gene is left open where the match is weak. Part of the rows lack a size; the others show once, few, many or a class for expanded clones.

J: TRBJ1-4
size: few
D: .
V: TRBV5-6
CDR3: CASSGSRATNEKLFF
DNA: TGTGCCAGCAGTGGGTCGCGAGCGACTAATGAAAAACTGTTTTTT

J: TRBJ2-7
size: .
D: .
V: TRBV7-2
CDR3: CASSSRARAGAYEQYF
DNA: TGTGCCAGCAGCTCAAGAGCGCGCGCCGGGGCCTACGAGCAGTACTTC

J: TRBJ2-1
size: .
D: .
V: TRBV18
CDR3: CASSPAASYNEQFF
DNA: TGTGCCAGCTCACCAGCGGCGTCCTACAATGAGCAGTTCTTC

J: TRBJ2-3
size: .
D: TRBD2
V: TRBV7-9
CDR3: CASRPQVGGSRDTQYF
DNA: TGTGCCAGCAGGCCCCAGGTCGGGGGGTCTCGAGATACGCAGTATTTT

J: TRBJ1-2
size: .
D: .
V: TRBV5-8
CDR3: CASSFIGGGYTF
DNA: TGTGCCAGCAGCTTTATAGGGGGTGGCTACACCTTC

J: TRBJ2-1
size: .
D: TRBD2
V: TRBV27
CDR3: CASTVSGGAIEQFF
DNA: TGTGCCAGCACGGTTAGCGGGGGGGCCATAGAGCAGTTCTTC

J: TRBJ1-5
size: .
D: .
V: TRBV6-5
CDR3: CASSYSNNNQPQHF
DNA: TGTGCCAGCAGTTACTCGAACAACAATCAGCCCCAGCATTTT

J: TRBJ2-3
size: once
D: TRBD2
V: TRBV4-1
CDR3: CASSHLAGTSTDTQYF
DNA: TGCGCCAGCAGCCATCTAGCGGGAACTAGCACAGATACGCAGTATTTT

J: TRBJ2-1
size: few
D: TRBD2
V: TRBV11-2
CDR3: CASRLAGGPSNEQFF
DNA: TGTGCCAGCAGACTAGCGGGGGGGCCTTCTAATGAGCAGTTCTTC

J: TRBJ2-7
size: .
D: TRBD1
V: TRBV7-9
CDR3: CASSLPGTVEQYF
DNA: TGTGCCAGCAGCTTACCCGGGACAGTCGAGCAGTACTTC

J: TRBJ2-7
size: .
D: TRBD2
V: TRBV5-4
CDR3: CASSLAGAGGLYEQYF
DNA: TGTGCCAGCAGCTTGGCCGGAGCGGGGGGGCTATACGAGCAGTACTTC

J: TRBJ1-4
size: .
D: TRBD1
V: TRBV7-9
CDR3: CASSLIGRGQNNEKLFF
DNA: TGTGCCAGCAGCTTAATTGGTAGGGGACAGAATAATGAAAAACTGTTTTTT

J: TRBJ1-5
size: .
D: TRBD1
V: TRBV19
CDR3: CASSEGQAILGQPQHF
DNA: TGTGCCAGTAGTGAGGGACAGGCCATCCTCGGGCAGCCCCAGCATTTT

J: TRBJ1-3
size: .
D: TRBD1
V: TRBV30
CDR3: CAWSLTGGRNF
DNA: TGTGCCTGGAGTCTTACAGGGGGCCGAAATTTT

J: TRBJ2-2
size: .
D: TRBD2
V: TRBV7-2
CDR3: CASSLGLAGTGELFF
DNA: TGTGCCAGCAGCTTGGGACTAGCGGGGACCGGGGAGCTGTTTTTT

J: TRBJ1-2
size: once
D: .
V: TRBV6-4
CDR3: CASSDPNFNYGYTF
DNA: TGTGCCAGCAGTGACCCCAACTTTAACTATGGCTACACCTTC

J: TRBJ2-2
size: .
D: .
V: TRBV6-5
CDR3: CASSSQGTGELFF
DNA: TGTGCCAGCAGTTCACAGGGTACCGGGGAGCTGTTTTTT

J: TRBJ1-6
size: .
D: .
V: TRBV6-5
CDR3: CASSRTRYNSPLHF
DNA: TGTGCCAGCAGCCGTACTCGGTATAATTCACCCCTCCACTTT

J: TRBJ1-1
size: .
D: .
V: TRBV18
CDR3: CASSHFLAGMAPDTEAFF
DNA: TGTGCCAGCTCACATTTTTTGGCGGGGATGGCACCCGACACTGAAGCTTTCTTT

J: TRBJ1-5
size: .
D: .
V: TRBV30
CDR3: CAYQTAGGAGQPQHF
DNA: TGTGCCTACCAAACCGCGGGGGGCGCCGGACAGCCCCAGCATTTT

J: TRBJ2-2
size: once
D: .
V: TRBV11-3
CDR3: CASSSTGQNTGELFF
DNA: TGTGCCAGCAGCTCCACAGGGCAGAACACCGGGGAGCTGTTTTTT

J: TRBJ2-7
size: .
D: TRBD2
V: TRBV28
CDR3: CASSLPGGSSYEQYF
DNA: TGTGCCAGCAGTTTACCGGGCGGGAGCTCCTACGAGCAGTACTTC

J: TRBJ2-5
size: few
D: .
V: TRBV5-4
CDR3: CASSLGNRGQETQYF
DNA: TGTGCCAGCAGCTTGGGCAACCGAGGGCAGGAGACCCAGTACTTC

J: TRBJ2-1
size: .
D: TRBD1
V: TRBV5-4
CDR3: CASSEDRGNEQFF
DNA: TGTGCCAGCAGTGAAGACAGGGGCAATGAGCAGTTCTTC

J: TRBJ1-1
size: .
D: TRBD1
V: TRBV19
CDR3: CASTTFTGEKTFF
DNA: TGTGCCAGTACCACCTTTACAGGGGAGAAGACTTTCTTT

J: TRBJ2-1
size: .
D: .
V: TRBV7-8
CDR3: CASSPSERISYNEQFF
DNA: TGTGCCAGCAGCCCTAGCGAGCGGATCTCCTACAATGAGCAGTTCTTC